Listed below are T cell receptor beta chains from one sample, sequenced in a study of regulatory T cells in long-lasting Graves disease. TCRdb fed the multiplex PCR reads into MiXCR, producing one record per CDR3 protein. The data show roughly 410,000 distinct CDR3 sequences, 15% seen once. The same data also contributed to another study, on T cells in Graves' hyperthyroidism and ophthalmopathy.

Here the sequenced sample was peripheral blood mononuclear cells (PBMCs), taken at new diagnosis, from a patient treated with antithyroid drugs. These receptors all come from a woman in her thirties or forties with Graves disease. CDR3s include the opening cysteine and the closing phenylalanine or tryptophan. Fields, in order: CDR3 protein, CDR3 DNA, D gene, J gene, clone size, V gene. The D gene is left open where the match is weak. Clone size is given for some rows only: seen once, a few or many times, or a class if the clone is expanded.

CATSRWTGVDQPQHF	TGTGCCACCAGCAGGTGGACAGGGGTGGATCAGCCCCAGCATTTT	TRBD1	TRBJ1-5	many	TRBV15
CASSPGRSPIEQYF	TGTGCCAGCAGCCCGGGACGCAGCCCCATCGAGCAGTACTTC	-	TRBJ2-7	-	TRBV7-9
CASRPAGSDSYEQYF	TGTGCCAGCAGGCCAGCGGGATCTGACTCCTACGAGCAGTACTTC	TRBD2	TRBJ2-7	many	TRBV2
CSVVQQGQGNQPQHF	TGCAGCGTTGTACAACAGGGACAGGGCAATCAGCCCCAGCATTTT	TRBD1	TRBJ1-5	many	TRBV29-1
CASSLGGGGPYEQYF	TGTGCCAGCAGTTTGGGGGGGGGGGGTCCCTACGAGCAGTACTTC	TRBD2	TRBJ2-7	few	TRBV12-3/TRBV12-4
CAGTRDGDYEQYF	TGTGCCGGGACCCGGGACGGAGACTACGAGCAGTACTTC	-	TRBJ2-7	-	TRBV30
CASSYDRGKEKLFF	TGTGCCAGCAGTTACGACAGGGGGAAGGAAAAACTGTTTTTT	TRBD1	TRBJ1-4	many	TRBV28
CASRLAGVGETQYF	TGTGCCAGCAGACTAGCGGGAGTAGGAGAGACCCAGTACTTC	TRBD2	TRBJ2-5	-	TRBV27
CASSFSDRPNQPQHF	TGTGCCAGCAGTTTCTCGGACAGGCCCAATCAGCCCCAGCATTTT	TRBD1	TRBJ1-5	many	TRBV28
CSASKLAEGPKEQFF	TGCAGTGCTAGTAAGCTAGCGGAGGGGCCCAAAGAGCAGTTCTTC	TRBD2	TRBJ2-1	few	TRBV20-1
CASSLTSGLAEAYEQYF	TGTGCCAGCAGCTTGACTTCTGGACTAGCGGAGGCCTACGAGCAGTACTTC	TRBD2	TRBJ2-7	many	TRBV7-8
CSARDPSGSSADTQYF	TGCAGTGCTAGAGATCCTAGCGGGAGTTCGGCAGATACGCAGTATTTT	TRBD2	TRBJ2-3	many	TRBV20-1
CASSQVSGGLAYEQYF	TGTGCCAGCAGCCAAGTTTCAGGCGGACTCGCCTACGAGCAGTACTTC	-	TRBJ2-7	-	TRBV3-1
CASSLSRLAGGRDEQYF	TGTGCCAGCAGTTTATCCCGGCTAGCGGGAGGGCGGGACGAGCAGTACTTC	TRBD2	TRBJ2-7	-	TRBV28
CASSLGGLASAGELFF	TGTGCCAGCAGCTTAGGGGGACTAGCGTCGGCCGGGGAGCTGTTTTTT	TRBD2	TRBJ2-2	-	TRBV7-2
CASSSRPRWGAFF	TGTGCCAGCAGCTCCAGACCGCGCTGGGGAGCTTTCTTT	-	TRBJ1-1	-	TRBV11-2
CAWSVPKTGPTNYGYTF	TGTGCCTGGAGTGTTCCAAAAACAGGGCCAACTAACTATGGCTACACCTTC	-	TRBJ1-2	many	TRBV30
CASRKTGGAGDTQYF	TGTGCCAGCAGGAAAACAGGGGGCGCGGGAGATACGCAGTATTTT	TRBD1	TRBJ2-3	few	TRBV6-2/TRBV6-3
CASSLDAEKLFF	TGTGCCAGCAGCTTAGATGCTGAAAAACTGTTTTTT	-	TRBJ1-4	many	TRBV7-9
CASRAGLAVSYEQYF	TGCGCCAGCAGGGCCGGACTAGCGGTCTCCTACGAGCAGTACTTC	TRBD2	TRBJ2-7	many	TRBV10-2
CASSLAQGPQHF	TGTGCCAGCAGTTTAGCCCAAGGGCCCCAGCATTTT	-	TRBJ1-5	-	TRBV12-3/TRBV12-4
CASSTSGYYEQYF	TGTGCCAGCTCGACTAGCGGGTACTACGAGCAGTACTTC	TRBD2	TRBJ2-7	many	TRBV6-1
CASNVFGGGGNEQFF	TGTGCCAGCAACGTCTTCGGGGGAGGTGGCAATGAGCAGTTCTTC	-	TRBJ2-1	few	TRBV12-3/TRBV12-4